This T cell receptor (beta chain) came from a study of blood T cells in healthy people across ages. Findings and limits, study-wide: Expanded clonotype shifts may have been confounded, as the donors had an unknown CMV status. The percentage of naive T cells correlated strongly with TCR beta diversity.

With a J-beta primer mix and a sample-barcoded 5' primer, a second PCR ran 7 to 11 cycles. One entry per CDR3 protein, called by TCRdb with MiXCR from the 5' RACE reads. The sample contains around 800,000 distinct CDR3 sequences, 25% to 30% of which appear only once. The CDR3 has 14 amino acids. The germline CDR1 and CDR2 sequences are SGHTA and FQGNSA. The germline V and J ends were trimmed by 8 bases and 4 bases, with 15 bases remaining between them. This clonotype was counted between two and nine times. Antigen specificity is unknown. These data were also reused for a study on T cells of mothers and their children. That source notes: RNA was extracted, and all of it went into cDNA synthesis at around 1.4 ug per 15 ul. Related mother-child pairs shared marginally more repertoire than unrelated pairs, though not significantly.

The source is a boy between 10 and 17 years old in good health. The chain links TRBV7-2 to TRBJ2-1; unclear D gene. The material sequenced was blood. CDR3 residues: CASSPPAVYNEQFF. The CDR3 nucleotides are TGTGCCAGCTCCCCCCCGGCGGTATACAATGAGCAGTTCTTC.